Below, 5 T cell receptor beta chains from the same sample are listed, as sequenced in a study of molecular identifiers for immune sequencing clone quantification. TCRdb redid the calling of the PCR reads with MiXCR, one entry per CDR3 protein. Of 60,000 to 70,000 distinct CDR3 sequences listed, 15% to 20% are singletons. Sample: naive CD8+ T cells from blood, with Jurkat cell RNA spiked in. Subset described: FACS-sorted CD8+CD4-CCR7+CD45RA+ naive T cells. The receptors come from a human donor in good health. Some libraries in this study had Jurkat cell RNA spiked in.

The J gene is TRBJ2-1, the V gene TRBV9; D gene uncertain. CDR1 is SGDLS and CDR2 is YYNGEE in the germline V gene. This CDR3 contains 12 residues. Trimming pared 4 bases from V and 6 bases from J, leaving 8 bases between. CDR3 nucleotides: TGTGCCAGCAGCCCCGGGTCCAATGAGCAGTTCTTC. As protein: CASSPGSNEQFF. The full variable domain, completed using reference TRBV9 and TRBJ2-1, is DSGVTQTPKHLITATGQRVTLRCSPRSGDLSVYWYQQSLDQGLQFLIQYYNGEERAKGNILERFSAQQFPDLHSELNLSSLELGDSALYFCASSPGSNEQFFGPGTRLTVL.

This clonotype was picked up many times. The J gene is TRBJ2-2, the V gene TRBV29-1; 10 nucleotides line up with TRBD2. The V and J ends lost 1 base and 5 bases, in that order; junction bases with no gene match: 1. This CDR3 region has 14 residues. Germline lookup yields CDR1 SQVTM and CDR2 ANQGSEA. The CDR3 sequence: CSVEGGLATGELFF. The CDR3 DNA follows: TGCAGCGTTGAAGGGGGACTAGCGACCGGGGAGCTGTTTTTT.

The CDR3 coding sequence is TGTGCCAGCAGCGTAGTTTCGAGCGGGAGCGACGAGCAGTACTTC. Its protein product is CASSVVSSGSDEQYF. This sequence joins TRBV9 and TRBJ2-7; 8 bases agree with TRBD2. This CDR3 has 15 amino acids. The ends lost 0 bases at V and 5 bases at J; junction bases unmatched: 7. CDR1 and CDR2 from the germline V gene are SGDLS and YYNGEE. Combining the CDR3 with reference TRBV9 and TRBJ2-7 gives the whole variable domain DSGVTQTPKHLITATGQRVTLRCSPRSGDLSVYWYQQSLDQGLQFLIQYYNGEERAKGNILERFSAQQFPDLHSELNLSSLELGDSALYFCASSVVSSGSDEQYFGPGTRLTVT.

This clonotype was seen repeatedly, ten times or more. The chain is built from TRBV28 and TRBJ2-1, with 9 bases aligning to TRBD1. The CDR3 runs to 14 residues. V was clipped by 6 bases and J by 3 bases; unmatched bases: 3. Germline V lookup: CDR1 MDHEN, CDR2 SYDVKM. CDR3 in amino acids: CASSSTGGYNEQFF. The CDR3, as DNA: TGTGCCAGCAGCTCGACAGGGGGCTACAATGAGCAGTTCTTC.

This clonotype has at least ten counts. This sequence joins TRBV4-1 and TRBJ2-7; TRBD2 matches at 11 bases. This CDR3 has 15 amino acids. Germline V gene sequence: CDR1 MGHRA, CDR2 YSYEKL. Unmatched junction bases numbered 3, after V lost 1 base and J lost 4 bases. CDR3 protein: CASSQVLAGVYEQYF. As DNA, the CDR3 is TGCGCCAGCAGCCAAGTACTAGCGGGAGTATACGAGCAGTACTTC.